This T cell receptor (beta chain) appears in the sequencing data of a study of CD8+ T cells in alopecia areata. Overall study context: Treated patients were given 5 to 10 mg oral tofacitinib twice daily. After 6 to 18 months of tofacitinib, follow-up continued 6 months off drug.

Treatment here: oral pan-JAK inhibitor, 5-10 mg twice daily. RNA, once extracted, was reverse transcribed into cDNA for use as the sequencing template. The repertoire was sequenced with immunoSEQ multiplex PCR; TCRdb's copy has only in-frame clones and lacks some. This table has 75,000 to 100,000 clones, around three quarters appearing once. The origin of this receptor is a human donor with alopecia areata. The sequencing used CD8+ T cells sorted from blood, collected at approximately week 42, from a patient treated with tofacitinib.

CDR3 loop: CASSPRQGVVMNTEAFF. The DNA for the CDR3 is TGTGCCAGCAGCCCCCGACAGGGGGTTGTGATGAACACTGAAGCTTTCTTT. The chain employs TRBV9 and TRBJ1-1; 9 nucleotides agree with TRBD1. This CDR3 region has 17 residues. V shed 4 bases, J shed 0 bases, and the junction held 10 bases outside the gene matches. Germline V lookup: CDR1 SGDLS, CDR2 YYNGEE.